This T cell receptor (beta chain) stems from a study of human T cells and chemical hapten exposure. Study background: In the sensitization step, 2% DPC was placed on about 2 cm by about 2 cm of upper inner arm skin.

This CDR3 contains 13 residues. Germline loops: CDR1 SGDLS, CDR2 YYNGEE. Trimming cost V 2 bases and J 4 bases, with 9 bases left between them. TCRdb itself ran the RACE reads through MiXCR, one entry per CDR3 protein. The repertoire holds a few hundred thousand distinct CDR3 sequences, with about 6% as singletons. The table lists this clonotype with many counts. This sample's time point: patch test 2, 6 weeks after DPC sensitization. The treatment is: therapeutic diphenylcyclopropenone sensitization with weekly scalp DPC. At patch-test visits, sampling came before the patch test. The specimen was whole blood, collected in connection with sensitization to the hapten diphenylcyclopropenone (DPC). This receptor was identified in a young woman with alopecia areata. Some clones in this sample may be carry-over from other donors' samples. The chain links TRBV9 to TRBJ1-1; weak D call: TRBD1 (6 bases). The CDR3 spells CASSVGAFTEAFF. The CDR3 nucleotides are TGTGCCAGCAGCGTGGGGGCGTTCACTGAAGCTTTCTTT.